This T cell receptor beta chain was identified during a study of blood T cell repertoires in COVID-19. The wider study: Samples representing acute and convalescent COVID-19 were sourced from the United States, Italy and Spain.

In the original analysis: Nucleated cell number was recorded as an estimate derived from reference gene primer amplification. The protocol was immunoSEQ multiplex PCR, while the TCRdb copy is restricted to in-frame clones and leaves out a portion. V, J and clone size reflect that table, while D and trimming were determined from the DNA. The profile shows roughly 120,000 clones, about two thirds of them singletons. The germline V gene has CDR1 KGHSH and CDR2 LQKENI. V was trimmed by 0 bases and J by 5 bases, leaving 8 bases between them. The CDR3 has 13 residues. The clonotype was recovered from a human donor with acute or convalescent COVID-19. The donor label of this sample is uncertain. What was sequenced was peripheral blood. The chain links TRBV18 to TRBJ2-7; no clear D. This CDR3 is CASSPPLSDEQYF. The DNA of the CDR3 is TGTGCCAGCTCACCACCCCTATCCGACGAGCAGTACTTC.